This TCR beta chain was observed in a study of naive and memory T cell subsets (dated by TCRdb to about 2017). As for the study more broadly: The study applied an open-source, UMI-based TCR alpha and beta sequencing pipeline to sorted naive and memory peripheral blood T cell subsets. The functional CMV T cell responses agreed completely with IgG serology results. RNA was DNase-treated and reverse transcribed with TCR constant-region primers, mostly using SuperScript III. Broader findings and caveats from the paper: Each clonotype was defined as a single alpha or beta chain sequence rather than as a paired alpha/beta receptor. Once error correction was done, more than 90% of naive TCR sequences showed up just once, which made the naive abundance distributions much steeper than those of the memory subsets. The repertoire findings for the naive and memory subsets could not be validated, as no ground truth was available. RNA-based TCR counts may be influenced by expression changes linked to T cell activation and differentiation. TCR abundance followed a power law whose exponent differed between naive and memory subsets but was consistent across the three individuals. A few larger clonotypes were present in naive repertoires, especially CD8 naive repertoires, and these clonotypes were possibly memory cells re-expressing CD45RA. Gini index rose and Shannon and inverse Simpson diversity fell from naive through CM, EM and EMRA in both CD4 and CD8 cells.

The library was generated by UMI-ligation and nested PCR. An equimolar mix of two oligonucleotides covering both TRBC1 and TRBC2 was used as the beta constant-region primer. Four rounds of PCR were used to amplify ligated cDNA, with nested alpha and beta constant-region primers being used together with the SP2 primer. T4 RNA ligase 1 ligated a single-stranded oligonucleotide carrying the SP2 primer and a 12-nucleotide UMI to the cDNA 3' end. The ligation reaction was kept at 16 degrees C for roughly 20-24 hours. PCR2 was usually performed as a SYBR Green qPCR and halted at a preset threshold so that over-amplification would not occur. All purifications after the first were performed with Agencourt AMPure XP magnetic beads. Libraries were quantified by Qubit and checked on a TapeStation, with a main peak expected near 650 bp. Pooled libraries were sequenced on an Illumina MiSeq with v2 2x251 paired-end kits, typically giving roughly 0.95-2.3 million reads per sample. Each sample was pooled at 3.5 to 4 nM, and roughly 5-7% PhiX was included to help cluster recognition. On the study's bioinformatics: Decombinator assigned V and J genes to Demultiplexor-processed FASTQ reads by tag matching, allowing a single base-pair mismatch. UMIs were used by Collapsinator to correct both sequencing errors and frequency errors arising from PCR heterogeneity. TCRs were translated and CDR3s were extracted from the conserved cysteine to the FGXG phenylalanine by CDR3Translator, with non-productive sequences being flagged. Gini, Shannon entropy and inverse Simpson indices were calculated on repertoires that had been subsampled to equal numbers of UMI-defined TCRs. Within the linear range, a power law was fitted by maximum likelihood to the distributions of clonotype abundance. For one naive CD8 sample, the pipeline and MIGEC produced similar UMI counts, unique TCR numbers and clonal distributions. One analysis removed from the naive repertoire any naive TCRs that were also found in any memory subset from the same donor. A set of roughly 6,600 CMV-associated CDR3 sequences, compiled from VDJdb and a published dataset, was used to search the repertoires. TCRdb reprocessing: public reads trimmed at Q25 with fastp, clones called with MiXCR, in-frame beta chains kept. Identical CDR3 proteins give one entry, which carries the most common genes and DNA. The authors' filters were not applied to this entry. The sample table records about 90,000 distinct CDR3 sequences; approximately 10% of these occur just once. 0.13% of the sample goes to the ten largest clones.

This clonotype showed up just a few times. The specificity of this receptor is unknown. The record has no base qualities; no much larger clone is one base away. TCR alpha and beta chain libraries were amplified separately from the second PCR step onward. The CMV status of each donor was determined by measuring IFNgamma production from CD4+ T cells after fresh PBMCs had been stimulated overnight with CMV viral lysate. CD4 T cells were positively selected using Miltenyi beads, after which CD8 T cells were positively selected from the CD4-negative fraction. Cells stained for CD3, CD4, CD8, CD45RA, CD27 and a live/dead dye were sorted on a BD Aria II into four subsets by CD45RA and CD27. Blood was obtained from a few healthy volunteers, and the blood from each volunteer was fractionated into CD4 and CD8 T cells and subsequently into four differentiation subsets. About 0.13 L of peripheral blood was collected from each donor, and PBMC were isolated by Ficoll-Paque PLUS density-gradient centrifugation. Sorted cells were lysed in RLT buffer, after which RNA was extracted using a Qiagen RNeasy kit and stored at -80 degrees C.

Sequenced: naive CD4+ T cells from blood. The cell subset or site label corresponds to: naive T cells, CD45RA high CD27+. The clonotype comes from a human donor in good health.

The CDR3 in this case is CASSLGLAEGNEQFF. The bases read TGTGCCAGCAGCCTAGGACTAGCGGAGGGGAATGAGCAGTTCTTC. The rearranged segments are TRBV7-9 and TRBJ2-1, with 10 bases aligning to TRBD2. V is cut back by 5 bases and J by 7 bases, with 8 bases in the junction unmatched. Including cysteine and phenylalanine, the CDR3 has 15 amino acids. Only the CDR3 region is kept as DNA, spanning 45 bases read in frame from base 1. As encoded in the germline V gene (reference sequence), CDR1 is SEHNR while CDR2 is FQNEAQ.